The clone carrying this T cell receptor beta chain was counted a single time. Its target is unknown. Germline lookup yields CDR1 SGHTA and CDR2 FQGNSA. Trimming took off 0 bases at V and 0 bases at J, with 3 bases between the two ends. The CDR3 is made up of 14 amino acids. The study ran its PCR with 60 Vbeta and 13 Jbeta primers. In the original processing: In a later analysis, of 80 million or so unique beta chains, some 10 million appeared in at least two donors. Sequenced by immunoSEQ multiplex PCR; TCRdb stores in-frame clones only, minus some. V and J calls and clone size are given by that table; D and trimming were obtained from the DNA. The sample consists of some 130,000 clones, about four fifths of them appearing once. The data were obtained in a study of cytomegalovirus exposure and HLA in healthy donors. Study-wide background: An analysis done earlier identified 95 million to 140 million unique TCR beta sequences from about 179 million T cells. Findings of the study overall: A list of about 180 TCR beta chains associated with cytomegalovirus was given.

This receptor was obtained from a male donor in good health and CMV-seropositive. This chain connects TRBV7-2 to TRBJ1-3, with D uncertain. Sequenced material: PBMCs. CDR3 residues: CASSLALSGNTIYF. The CDR3 coding sequence is TGTGCCAGCAGCTTAGCCCTCTCTGGAAACACCATATATTTT.